This T cell receptor (beta chain) was identified during a study of a mutant IDH1 vaccine in newly diagnosed glioma. Looking at the study overall: Onset of vaccination occurred 4-6 weeks following radiotherapy alone, or with temozolomide cycles. Prior therapy was radiotherapy, temozolomide, or both; most received both.

Study outcomes and limitations: Immune responses induced by the vaccine were seen in 93.3% of patients, spanning multiple MHC alleles.

Sample time point: week 23, last vaccination. Doses of 300 ug of mutant IDH1 20-mer peptide were given with topical imiquimod. Between the trimmed V and J ends, which lost 5 bases and 6 bases, there was a span of 25 bases. Germline CDR1 and CDR2: PRHDT and FYEKMQ (reference sequence). CDR3 length equals 18 residues. Generated by immunoSEQ multiplex PCR, the TCRdb table keeps only in-frame clones and is missing some. The data show 20,000 to 25,000 clones, roughly 86% seen once. Notes on this clone: Its antigen is undetermined.

The sample in question was PBMCs, obtained from a glioma patient whose treatment included an IDH1 peptide vaccine. The genes are TRBV13 and TRBJ2-2; TRBD1 might be the D (6 bases). This clonotype was obtained from a man between 25 and 39 years old with glioma. The DNA for the CDR3 is TGTGCCAGCAGCGGATACAGGGCCCTTGCGCGGTCGCCCGGGGAGCTGTTTTTT. Its protein product is CASSGYRALARSPGELFF. Full variable domain (rest looked up from reference TRBV13 and TRBJ2-2): AAGVIQSPRHLIKEKRETATLKCYPIPRHDTVYWYQQGPGQDPQFLISFYEKMQSDKGSIPDRFSAQQFSDYHSELNMSSLELGDSALYFCASSGYRALARSPGELFFGEGSRLTVL.